These T cell receptor beta chains were read from a single sample in a study of lymphopenia after photon versus proton radiotherapy. Here immunoSEQ multiplex PCR was the method, and the copy in TCRdb shows in-frame clones only, minus some. The sample has 43,000 or so clones; less than 90% are singletons. Sequencing was performed on peripheral blood, taken from a patient treated with photon-based radiotherapy. All receptors come from a man aged 40-49 years with gastric cancer. CDR3s include the opening cysteine and the closing phenylalanine or tryptophan. D genes are given only for firm matches. Only some rows state a clone size, as once, few, many or a class for expanded clones.

j_call,clone_size,d_call,v_call,cdr3_nt,cdr3_aa
TRBJ2-4,.,TRBD1,TRBV11-2,TGTGCCAGCAGCTTAGGGGACAGACTAGCCAAAAACATTCAGTACTTC,CASSLGDRLAKNIQYF
TRBJ2-7,.,.,TRBV16,TGTGCCAGCAGCCAATCGATTGGGGGCTACGAGCAGTACTTC,CASSQSIGGYEQYF
TRBJ1-3,.,TRBD1,TRBV12-5,TGTGCTAGTGGTTTGACCCTGACAGGGTCTGGAAACACCATATATTTT,CASGLTLTGSGNTIYF
TRBJ1-4,.,TRBD1,TRBV19,TGTGCCAGTAGTATCGTAAAGACAGGGGGAAATGAAAAACTGTTTTTT,CASSIVKTGGNEKLFF
TRBJ2-2,.,TRBD2,TRBV27,TGTGCCAGCAGTCTGTCTGCTAGCGGGGGGAACGTCGGGGAGCTGTTTTTT,CASSLSASGGNVGELFF
TRBJ1-2,.,.,TRBV7-2,TGTGCCAGCAGCTTAGACAGGGTTAACTATGGCTACACCTTC,CASSLDRVNYGYTF
TRBJ1-2,.,TRBD1,TRBV4-1,TGCGCCAGCAGCCGCCCCGGGACAGGGGACTATGGCTACACCTTC,CASSRPGTGDYGYTF
TRBJ1-4,.,.,TRBV4-1,TGCGCCAGCAGCCAAGGGCCTAATGAAAAACTGTTTTTT,CASSQGPNEKLFF
TRBJ2-1,.,.,TRBV9,TGTGCCAGCAGCGTAGGGTCCAATATCAATGAGCAGTTCTTC,CASSVGSNINEQFF
TRBJ2-1,.,.,TRBV30,TGTGCCTGGAATCAGGAACAGAACTACAATGAGCAGTTCTTC,CAWNQEQNYNEQFF
TRBJ2-7,.,.,TRBV7-3,TGTGCCAGCAGCTTAGTGGGAGGGGGCAACTCCTACGAGCAGTACTTC,CASSLVGGGNSYEQYF
TRBJ1-1,.,.,TRBV18,TGTGCCAGCTCACCAGGGTGGGGCACTGAAGCTTTCTTT,CASSPGWGTEAFF
TRBJ2-5,few,TRBD1,TRBV5-4,TGTGCCAGCAGCCCGGGTCAGGGGGCGCAAGAGACCCAGTACTTC,CASSPGQGAQETQYF
TRBJ2-3,.,TRBD2,TRBV4-2,TGTGCCAGCAGCCCGGGGGGTAGCGGGGGGGCCACAGATACGCAGTATTTT,CASSPGGSGGATDTQYF
TRBJ2-7,.,.,TRBV6-5,TGTGCCAGCACCGTCAGGCAGATCGACGAGCAGTACTTC,CASTVRQIDEQYF
TRBJ1-1,.,.,TRBV6-1,TGTGCCAGCAGTGAAGGGGGGATAGACACTGAAGCTTTCTTT,CASSEGGIDTEAFF
TRBJ1-3,.,TRBD1,TRBV18,TGTGCCAGCTCACCACCGGGACAGGGTCACTCTGGAAACACCATATATTTT,CASSPPGQGHSGNTIYF
TRBJ2-7,.,TRBD1,TRBV2,TGTGCCAGCAGTTACAGGGGCTCCTACGAGCAGTACTTC,CASSYRGSYEQYF
TRBJ2-7,.,.,TRBV4-2,TGTGCCAGCAGCCGTCCAGGGGAGGGGGGCCACGAGCAGTACTTC,CASSRPGEGGHEQYF
TRBJ2-4,.,.,TRBV11-2,TGTGCCAGCAGCTTAGATTGGCGAGGGCAAGCAAACATTCAGTACTTC,CASSLDWRGQANIQYF
TRBJ2-3,once,TRBD2,TRBV5-4,TGTGCCAGCAGCTTTCACGGGGGGGTGACAGATACGCAGTATTTT,CASSFHGGVTDTQYF
TRBJ2-3,.,TRBD1,TRBV10-3,TGTGCCATCAGTGCCGGACAGGGTGATACGCAGTATTTT,CAISAGQGDTQYF
TRBJ2-5,once,.,TRBV6-1,TGTGCCAGCAGGCTCCAGGGTAATTGGGAGACCCAGTACTTC,CASRLQGNWETQYF
TRBJ2-5,.,TRBD2,TRBV2,TGTGCCAGCAGCGCCAGCGGGGGCGGGGAGACCCAGTACTTC,CASSASGGGETQYF
TRBJ2-5,once,.,TRBV7-3,TGTGCCAGCAGCGAAACCCCGGGACGTCAAGAGACCCAGTACTTC,CASSETPGRQETQYF
TRBJ1-1,.,TRBD1,TRBV11-1,TGTGCCAGCAGCACGGGACAGGGGGCAATGAACACTGAAGCTTTCTTT,CASSTGQGAMNTEAFF
TRBJ1-2,.,.,TRBV7-2,TGTGCCAGCAGCCCCCGAGGGTCCAACTATGGCTACACCTTC,CASSPRGSNYGYTF